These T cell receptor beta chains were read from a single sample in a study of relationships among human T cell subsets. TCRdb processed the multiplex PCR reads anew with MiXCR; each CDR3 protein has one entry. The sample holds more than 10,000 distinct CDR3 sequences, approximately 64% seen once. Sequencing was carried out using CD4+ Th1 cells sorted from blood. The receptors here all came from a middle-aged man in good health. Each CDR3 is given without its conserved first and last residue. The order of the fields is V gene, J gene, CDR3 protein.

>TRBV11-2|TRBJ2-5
ASSARTARIQETQY
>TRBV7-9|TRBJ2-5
ASSSWTETQY
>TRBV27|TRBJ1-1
ASSPGQGGTEAF
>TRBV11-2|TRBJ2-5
ASSPGTIKLRQTQY
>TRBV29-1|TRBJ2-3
SARGSTDTQY
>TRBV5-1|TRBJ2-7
ASSPGTALRKQY
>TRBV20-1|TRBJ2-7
SATGLNYEQY
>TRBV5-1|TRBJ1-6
ASSLGADNSPLH
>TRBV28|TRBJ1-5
ASTTLRGGNQPQH
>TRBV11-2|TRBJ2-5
ASSSARETQY
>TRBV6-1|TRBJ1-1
ASSMGTGGNTEAF
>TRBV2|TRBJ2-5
ASSGAGRSQETQY
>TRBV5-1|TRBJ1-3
ASSLSVSGNTIY
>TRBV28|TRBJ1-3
ASSLARTGNTIY
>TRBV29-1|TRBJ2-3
SVEPELAGTDTQY
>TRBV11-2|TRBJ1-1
ASRSGSREVTEAF
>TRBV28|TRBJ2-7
ASTEQGAGEQY
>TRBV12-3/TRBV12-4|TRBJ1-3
ASSLRVSGNTIY
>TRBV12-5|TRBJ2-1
ASGFSRNEQF
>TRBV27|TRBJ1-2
ASSLYGGSGYT
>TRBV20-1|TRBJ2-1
SASGTVNEQF
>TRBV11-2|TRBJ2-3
ASSRLETGLTDTQY
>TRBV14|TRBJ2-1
ASSLGLAGAYNEQF
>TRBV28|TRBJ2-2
ASKPGGVDTGELF
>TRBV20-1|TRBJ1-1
SASAHDTEAF
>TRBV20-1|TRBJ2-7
SAREDRDYEQY
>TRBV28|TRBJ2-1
ASSLSGFINEQF
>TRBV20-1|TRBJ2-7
SARVSDEQY
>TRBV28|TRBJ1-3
ASSFQSGASGNTIY